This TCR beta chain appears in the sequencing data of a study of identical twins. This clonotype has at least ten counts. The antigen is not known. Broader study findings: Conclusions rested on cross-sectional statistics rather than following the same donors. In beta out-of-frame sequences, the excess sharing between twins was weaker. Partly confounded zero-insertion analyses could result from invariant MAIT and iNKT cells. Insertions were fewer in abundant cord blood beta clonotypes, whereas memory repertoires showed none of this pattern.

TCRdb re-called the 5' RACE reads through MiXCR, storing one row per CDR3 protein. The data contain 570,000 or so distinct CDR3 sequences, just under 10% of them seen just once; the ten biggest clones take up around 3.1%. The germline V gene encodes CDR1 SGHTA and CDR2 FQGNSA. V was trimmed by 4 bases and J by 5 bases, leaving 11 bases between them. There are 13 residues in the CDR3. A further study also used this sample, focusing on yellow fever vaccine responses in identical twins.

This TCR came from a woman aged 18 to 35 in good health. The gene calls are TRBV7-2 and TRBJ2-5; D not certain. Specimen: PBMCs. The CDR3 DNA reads TGTGCCAGCAGCTCCCCGGGTCGGGAGACCCAGTACTTC. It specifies CASSSPGRETQYF.